Presented here are 32 T cell receptor beta chains from one specimen sequenced in a study of shared clonotypes between healthy human individuals. The table came from immunoSEQ multiplex PCR; TCRdb's copy has only in-frame clones and leaves some out. Of 1,400,000 or so clones listed, roughly 98.5% are singletons. The sequenced material came from naive CD4+ T cells sorted from blood. The subset is: CD45RA+ positively selected. Receptors were obtained from a man aged 25-45 years in good health.

This sequence joins TRBV5-8 and TRBJ1-5; a possible D gene is TRBD1 (6 bases). The CDR3 extends over 18 amino acids. V was cut by 0 bases and J by 4 bases, with 20 bases left in between. Germline V gives CDR1 SGHTS, CDR2 YDEGEE. The CDR3 bases are TGTGCCAGCAGCTTGGTACAGGGACTAAGCCTATCAAATCAGCCCCAGCATTTT. This encodes CASSLVQGLSLSNQPQHF.

This chain connects TRBV5-1 to TRBJ2-7; the match to TRBD2 covers 11 bases. J gave up 6 bases and V 2 bases, and 4 bases lay outside the gene matches. This CDR3 has 14 amino acids. CDR1 and CDR2 (germline): SGHRS, YFSETQ. The CDR3 sequence: CASSLELAGVEQYF. For the CDR3, the DNA is TGCGCCAGCAGCTTAGAACTAGCGGGAGTCGAGCAGTACTTC.

The chain is built from TRBV4-2 and TRBJ2-5; D perhaps matches TRBD1 (6 bases). From germline, CDR1 is LGHNA and CDR2 YNFKEQ. The CDR3 runs 13 residues. V was trimmed by 3 bases and J by 5 bases, leaving 10 bases between them. The CDR3 region has the DNA TGTGCCAGCAGCCACCTTACAGGGGAGACCCAGTACTTC. Translation gives CASSHLTGETQYF.

The chain employs TRBV5-6 and TRBJ2-7; no reliable D call. Germline assignment: CDR1 SGHDT and CDR2 YYEEEE. Trimming took off 4 bases at V and 5 bases at J, with 10 bases between the two ends. The CDR3 runs 12 residues. CDR3 sequence: CASSLRFNEQYF. CDR3 sequence (DNA): TGTGCCAGCAGCCTCCGCTTTAACGAGCAGTACTTC. The full variable domain, in which reference TRBV5-6 and TRBJ2-7 provide the parts outside the CDR3, is DAGVTQSPTHLIKTRGQQVTLRCSPKSGHDTVSWYQQALGQGPQFIFQYYEEEERQRGNFPDRFSGHQFPNYSSELNVNALLLGDSALYLCASSLRFNEQYFGPGTRLTVT.

This chain connects TRBV6-1 to TRBJ1-5, with D possibly TRBD1 on 6 matching bases. The germline gives CDR1 MNHNS, CDR2 SASEGT. V shed 4 bases and J shed 4 bases, with 14 bases lying between them. The CDR3 has 15 residues. The CDR3: CASSASGDMNQPQHF. The CDR3 nucleotides are TGTGCCAGCAGTGCATCAGGGGATATGAATCAGCCCCAGCATTTT.

This chain joins TRBV6-1 and TRBJ1-4; a weak D match, TRBD1 (6 bases). CDR3 length: 15 amino acids. With 3 bases removed from V and 8 bases from J, the gap between germline ends came to 16 bases. Per germline, CDR1 MNHNS and CDR2 SASEGT. The CDR3, as DNA: TGTGCCAGCAGTGAGAATGACAGGCCAGGGGAAAAACTGTTTTTT. Protein sequence: CASSENDRPGEKLFF.

The chain couples TRBV9 to TRBJ2-7; TRBD1 matches at 9 bases. The CDR3 extends over 21 amino acids. The germline gives CDR1 SGDLS, CDR2 YYNGEE. The V segment lost 3 bases and the J segment 2 bases; nucleotides outside the gene matches: 24. This CDR3 reads CASSGRGPGQGLGGAPYEQYF. CDR3 bases: TGTGCCAGCAGCGGGCGAGGCCCGGGACAGGGTCTAGGCGGGGCCCCCTACGAGCAGTACTTC.

A word on this clone: In the same sample, other DNA sequences code for this CDR3. The chain couples TRBV6-5 to TRBJ2-5; D may be TRBD2 (6 bases). The CDR3 covers 13 residues. Per the germline V gene, CDR1 is MNHEY and CDR2 is SVGAGI. V was clipped by 4 bases and J by 1 base, with 7 bases between them. Here the CDR3 reads CASSWDSQETQYF. CDR3 nucleotides: TGTGCCAGCAGTTGGGACTCCCAAGAGACCCAGTACTTC.

Only one count was recorded for this clone. V gene TRBV7-3 combines with J gene TRBJ2-2; 13 bases fit TRBD2. V gave up 3 bases and J gave up 5 bases; unmatched junction bases: 3. This CDR3 comprises 16 residues. Per the germline V gene, CDR1 is SGHTA and CDR2 is FQGTGA. The CDR3 DNA sequence: TGTGCCAGCAGCTTGACTAGCGGGAGGTTGACCGGGGAGCTGTTTTTT. This gives the protein CASSLTSGRLTGELFF.

V is TRBV28 and J is TRBJ2-3; D tentatively fits TRBD1 or TRBD2 (5 bases each). V shed 5 bases and J shed 6 bases, with 21 bases lying between them. Germline V lookup: CDR1 MDHEN, CDR2 SYDVKM. The length of the CDR3 is 16 residues. CDR3 in DNA: TGTGCCAGCAGTGGGGGAGCGGAGATTTGGTCTGATACGCAGTATTTT. This gives the protein CASSGGAEIWSDTQYF.

The genes are TRBV10-1 and TRBJ2-2; D call uncertain. CDR3 length: 14 amino acids. V was shortened by 5 bases and J by 2 bases, with 9 bases between the two germline ends. Per germline, CDR1 WNHNN and CDR2 SYGVQD (reference sequence). The CDR3 loop is CASSKGDNTGELFF. The CDR3 DNA is TGCGCCAGCAGTAAAGGAGACAACACCGGGGAGCTGTTTTTT.

The gene calls are TRBV18 and TRBJ1-2; 11 positions match TRBD1. Germline CDR1 and CDR2: KGHSH and LQKENI. The trim removed 4 bases at V and 7 bases at J, leaving 8 bases unmatched. The CDR3 has 15 amino acids. The CDR3 protein is CASSRYRTGGSGYTF. CDR3 DNA sequence: TGTGCCAGCTCACGCTATAGGACAGGGGGCTCTGGCTACACCTTC. The complete variable domain, with remaining parts taken from reference TRBV18 and TRBJ1-2, reads NAGVMQNPRHLVRRRGQEARLRCSPMKGHSHVYWYRQLPEEGLKFMVYLQKENIIDESGMPKERFSAEFPKEGPSILRIQQVVRGDSAAYFCASSRYRTGGSGYTFGSGTRLTVV.

The chain couples TRBV15 to TRBJ1-5, with D tentatively TRBD1 (5 bases). Deletions cut 8 bases from V and 6 bases from J, with 14 bases between. From germline, CDR1 is LNHNV and CDR2 YYDKDF (reference sequence). The CDR3 consists of 13 residues. The CDR3 is CATSKSGAQPQHF. The CDR3 DNA reads as TGTGCCACCTCGAAGAGCGGGGCTCAGCCCCAGCATTTT.

This sequence joins TRBV28 and TRBJ2-7; 7 bases are a match to TRBD1. The V gene end was trimmed by 7 bases and the J gene end by 7 bases; junction bases not matched to a gene: 7. The CDR3 is 12 amino acids. Germline loops: CDR1 MDHEN, CDR2 SYDVKM. The CDR3 DNA reads TGTGCCAGCAAAATACAGGGGAAGGAGCAGTACTTC. Translating it yields CASKIQGKEQYF.

J is TRBJ2-2 and V is TRBV7-2; no clear D gene. The V and J ends lost 3 bases and 2 bases respectively, with 10 bases between them. The CDR3 runs 15 residues. CDR1 and CDR2 (germline): SGHTA, FQGNSA. As DNA, the CDR3 is TGTGCCAGCAGCTTGTTTAGCAGCAACACCGGGGAGCTGTTTTTT. Amino acids: CASSLFSSNTGELFF.

The chain links TRBV28 to TRBJ1-5; D is unclear. V lost 5 bases and J lost 0, with 14 bases in between. CDR3 size: 16 residues. Germline V gene lookup returns CDR1 MDHEN and CDR2 SYDVKM. The CDR3 sequence is CASSPNLAASNQPQHF. CDR3 DNA: TGTGCCAGCAGTCCCAACCTAGCTGCTAGCAATCAGCCCCAGCATTTT.

The rearrangement links TRBV28 to TRBJ1-1, with 8 bases matching TRBD1. Germline-derived CDR1 and CDR2 are MDHEN and SYDVKM. The junction had 10 bases not matched to a gene; V was cut back by 3 bases and J by 4 bases. The CDR3 sequence is 16 residues long. The CDR3 DNA is TGTGCCAGCAGTTTTTTGGGGGGAACAGGGGGCACTGAAGCTTTCTTT. Translated: CASSFLGGTGGTEAFF.

V usage is TRBV5-1 and J usage is TRBJ1-1, with TRBD1 matching over 9 bases. Trimming at V came to 0 bases and at J to 4 bases, leaving 10 bases not matched to a gene. Germline V gene lookup returns CDR1 SGHRS and CDR2 YFSETQ. The CDR3 is 17 amino acids. CDR3 sequence (DNA): TGCGCCAGCAGCTTGGCCTCTGGGACAGGGTGGTCCACTGAAGCTTTCTTT. As protein: CASSLASGTGWSTEAFF.

The CDR3 sequence: CASSFFIYNEQFF. The CDR3 DNA follows: TGTGCCAGCAGTTTCTTTATCTACAATGAGCAGTTCTTC. V gene TRBV28 combines with J gene TRBJ2-1; D remains unclear. CDR3 length equals 13 residues. Germline V lookup: CDR1 MDHEN, CDR2 SYDVKM. Trimming stripped 3 bases from V and 3 bases from J, with 6 bases between.

This CDR3 is CASSLSGISHTEAFF. The CDR3 region has the DNA TGCGCCAGCAGCTTATCCGGGATCTCTCACACTGAAGCTTTCTTT. The V and J genes are TRBV5-1 and TRBJ1-1; D gene ambiguous. The germline V gene has CDR1 SGHRS and CDR2 YFSETQ. The CDR3 length is 15 residues. V was cut by 2 bases and J by 3 bases, with 14 bases left in between.

The V gene is TRBV19, the J gene TRBJ2-7, with 9 nucleotides matching TRBD2. J lost 7 bases, V lost 3 bases, and 10 bases had no gene match. The germline CDR1 and CDR2 sequences are LNHDA and SQIVND (reference sequence). The CDR3 has 15 residues. For the CDR3, the DNA is TGTGCCAGTAGTATTTTGGCGGGAGGGCCATTGGAGCAGTACTTC. Amino acid sequence: CASSILAGGPLEQYF.

This chain links TRBV30 with TRBJ1-5; 11 bases fit TRBD1. Germline CDR1 is GTSNPN and CDR2 is SVGIG (reference sequence). With 4 bases clipped from V and 3 bases from J, the junction kept 5 bases outside the gene matches. This CDR3 spans 15 amino acids. The DNA of the CDR3 is TGTGCCTGGACCGGGACAGGGGGACCCAATCAGCCCCAGCATTTT. It translates to CAWTGTGGPNQPQHF.

A single count supports this clone. The J gene is TRBJ1-5, the V gene TRBV18; TRBD1 aligns across 9 bases. J lost 2 bases, V lost 5 bases, and 4 bases had no gene match. Germline V gives CDR1 KGHSH, CDR2 LQKENI. The CDR3 totals 15 residues. In DNA, the CDR3 is TGTGCCAGCTCAACAGGGGGCTTCGGCAATCAGCCCCAGCATTTT. Its translation: CASSTGGFGNQPQHF.

This chain connects TRBV6-1 to TRBJ1-4; D gene unclear. Germline V gene sequence: CDR1 MNHNS, CDR2 SASEGT. This CDR3 has 15 residues. Trimming took off 0 bases at V and 7 bases at J, with 12 bases between the two ends. CDR3 in DNA: TGTGCCAGCAGTGAAGCGCATGGCAGTCCTGAAAAACTGTTTTTT. It codes for CASSEAHGSPEKLFF.

The chain couples TRBV14 to TRBJ2-3; D gene ambiguous. The CDR3 contains 12 residues. V was cut by 2 bases and J by 4 bases, with 4 bases left in between. Germline values: CDR1 SGHDN, CDR2 FVKESK. For the CDR3, the DNA is TGTGCCAGCAGCCAATGGTCAGATACGCAGTATTTT. The encoded protein is CASSQWSDTQYF.

This chain connects TRBV11-3 to TRBJ2-3; D is uncertain. This CDR3 has 15 residues. The V end lost 1 base, the J end lost 7 bases, and 15 bases lay between the germline ends. Germline CDR1 reads SGHNT; CDR2 reads YENEEA. The CDR3 DNA is TGTGCCAGCAGCTTAGCCCAAACGGACCTCTATACGCAGTATTTT. Its protein product is CASSLAQTDLYTQYF.

Of note for this clone: The junction and the germline gene differ at one end; a read error may be behind it. The chain is built from TRBV5-4 and TRBJ2-7; 8 bases map to TRBD2. This CDR3 is 12 amino acids long. From germline, CDR1 is SGHNT and CDR2 YYREEE (reference sequence). CDR3 coding DNA: TGTGCCAGCAGCTTTCGGACTAGCAGACTGAACTTC. Its protein is CASSFRTSRLNF. Drawing the rest from reference TRBV5-4 and TRBJ2-7, the complete variable domain is ETGVTQSPTHLIKTRGQQVTLRCSSQSGHNTVSWYQQALGQGPQFIFQYYREEENGRGNFPPRFSGLQFPNYSSELNVNALELDDSALYLCASSFRTSRLNFGPGTRLTVT.

The rearrangement uses TRBV28 and TRBJ2-7; perhaps D is TRBD1 or TRBD2 (5 bases each). The CDR3 has 14 amino acids. Between the trimmed V and J ends, which lost 10 bases and 3 bases, there was a span of 19 bases. Germline V gene data show CDR1 as MDHEN and CDR2 as SYDVKM. This CDR3 is CATKLPGGIYEQYF. The CDR3 nucleotides are TGTGCCACCAAACTACCTGGGGGAATCTACGAGCAGTACTTC.

This chain links TRBV18 with TRBJ2-1; TRBD1 aligns across 12 bases. CDR3 length: 15 amino acids. CDR1 and CDR2 (germline): KGHSH, LQKENI. Losses at the gene ends were 3 bases for V and 9 bases for J; bases not matched to a gene: 6. The CDR3 region has the DNA TGTGCCAGCTCACCCCCGGGACAGGGGGCGCGTGAGCAGTTCTTC. Protein sequence: CASSPPGQGAREQFF.

This clone appeared a single time. This rearrangement joins TRBV25-1 to TRBJ2-1; D unclear. Between the trimmed V and J ends, which lost 4 bases and 0 bases, there was a span of 10 bases. The CDR3 contains 15 residues. Germline V CDR1 and CDR2: MGHDK, SYGVNS. CDR3 nucleotide sequence: TGTGCCAGCAGTGGGACGACGCGCTCCTACAATGAGCAGTTCTTC. As protein: CASSGTTRSYNEQFF.

CDR3 sequence: CASSDSGGGGYTF. As DNA, the CDR3 is TGTGCCAGCAGTGACTCCGGGGGTGGTGGCTACACCTTC. V gene TRBV2 combines with J gene TRBJ1-2; maybe TRBD1 (5 bases). V lost 3 bases to trimming and J lost 7 bases, with 12 bases between them. Germline loops: CDR1 SNHLY, CDR2 FYNNEI. CDR3 length: 13 amino acids. The full variable domain, with the rest looked up from reference TRBV2 and TRBJ1-2, is EPEVTQTPSHQVTQMGQEVILRCVPISNHLYFYWYRQILGQKVEFLVSFYNNEISEKSEIFDDQFSVERPDGSNFTLKIRSTKLEDSAMYFCASSDSGGGGYTFGSGTRLTVV.

This clone was observed once. The chain has TRBV5-1 and TRBJ2-1, with TRBD1 identical over 7 bases. The germline gives CDR1 SGHRS, CDR2 YFSETQ. Unmatched junction bases numbered 14, after V lost 4 bases and J lost 4 bases. This CDR3 is built from 17 residues. In DNA form, the CDR3 reads TGCGCCAGCAGCAGGGACAGTTGGCCGAACCAGTACAATGAGCAGTTCTTC. The encoded protein is CASSRDSWPNQYNEQFF.